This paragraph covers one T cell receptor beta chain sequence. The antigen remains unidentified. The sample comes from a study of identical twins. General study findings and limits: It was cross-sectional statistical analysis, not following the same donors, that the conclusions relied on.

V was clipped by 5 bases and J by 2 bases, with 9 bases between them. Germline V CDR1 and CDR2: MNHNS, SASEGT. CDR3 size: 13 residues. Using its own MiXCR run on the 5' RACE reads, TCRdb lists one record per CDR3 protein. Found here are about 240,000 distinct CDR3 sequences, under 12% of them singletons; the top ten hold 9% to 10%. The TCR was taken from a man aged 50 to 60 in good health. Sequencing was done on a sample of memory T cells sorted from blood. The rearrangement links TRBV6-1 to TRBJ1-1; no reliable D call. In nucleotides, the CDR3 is TGTGCCAGCAGTACCTGGGCCAACACTGAAGCTTTCTTT. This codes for CASSTWANTEAFF.